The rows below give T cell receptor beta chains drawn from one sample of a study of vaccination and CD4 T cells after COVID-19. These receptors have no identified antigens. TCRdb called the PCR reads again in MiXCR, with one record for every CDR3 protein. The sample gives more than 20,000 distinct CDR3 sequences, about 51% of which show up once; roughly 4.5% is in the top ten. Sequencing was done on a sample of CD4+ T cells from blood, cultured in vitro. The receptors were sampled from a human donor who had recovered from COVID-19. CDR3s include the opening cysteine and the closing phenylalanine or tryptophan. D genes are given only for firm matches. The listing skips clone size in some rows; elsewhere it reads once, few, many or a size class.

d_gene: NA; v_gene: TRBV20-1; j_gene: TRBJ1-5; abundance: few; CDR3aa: CSASDVTNQPQHF; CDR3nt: TGCAGTGCTTCGGATGTGACCAATCAGCCCCAGCATTTT
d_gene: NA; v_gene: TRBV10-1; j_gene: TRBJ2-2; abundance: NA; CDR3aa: CASSEPFGELFF; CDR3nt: TGCGCCAGCAGTGAGCCGTTCGGGGAGCTGTTTTTT
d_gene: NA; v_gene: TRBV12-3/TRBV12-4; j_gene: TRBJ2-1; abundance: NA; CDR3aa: CASSSPRLPEQFF; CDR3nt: TGTGCCAGCAGTTCCCCAAGACTGCCGGAGCAGTTCTTC
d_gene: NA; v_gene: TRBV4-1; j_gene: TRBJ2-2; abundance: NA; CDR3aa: CASSRLPVDEELFF; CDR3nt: TGCGCCAGCAGCCGACTCCCCGTGGACGAGGAGCTGTTTTTT
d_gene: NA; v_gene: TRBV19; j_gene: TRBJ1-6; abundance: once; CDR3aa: CASTRGIGSPLHF; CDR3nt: TGTGCCAGTACAAGGGGGATTGGGTCACCCCTCCACTTT
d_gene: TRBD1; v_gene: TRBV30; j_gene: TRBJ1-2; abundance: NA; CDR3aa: CAWSPDRGLGYTF; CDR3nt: TGTGCCTGGAGTCCAGACAGGGGGCTCGGCTACACCTTC
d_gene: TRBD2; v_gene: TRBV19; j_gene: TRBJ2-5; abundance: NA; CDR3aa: CASKSSGRQETQYF; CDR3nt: TGTGCCAGTAAGTCTAGCGGGAGACAAGAGACCCAGTACTTC
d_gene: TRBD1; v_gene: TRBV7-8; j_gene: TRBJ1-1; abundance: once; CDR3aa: CASSLRDRETEAFF; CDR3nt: TGTGCCAGCAGCTTAAGGGACAGGGAGACTGAAGCTTTCTTT
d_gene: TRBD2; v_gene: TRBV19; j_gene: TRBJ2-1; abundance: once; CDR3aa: CASSPRTSGLSSYNEQFF; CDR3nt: TGTGCCAGTAGTCCCAGGACTAGCGGGTTGAGCTCCTACAATGAGCAGTTCTTC
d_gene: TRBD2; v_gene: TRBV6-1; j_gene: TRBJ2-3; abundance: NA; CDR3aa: CASTDGGARTDTQYF; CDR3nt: TGTGCCAGCACCGACGGGGGGGCGCGCACAGATACGCAGTATTTT
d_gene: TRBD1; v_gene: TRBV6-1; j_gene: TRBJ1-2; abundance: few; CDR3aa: CASSPGGSSYGYTF; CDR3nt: TGTGCCAGCAGTCCAGGGGGCTCTAGCTATGGCTACACCTTC
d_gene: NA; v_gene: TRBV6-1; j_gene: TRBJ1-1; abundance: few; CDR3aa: CASSERVGRGLREAFF; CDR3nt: TGTGCCAGCAGTGAACGGGTCGGCCGAGGGCTTCGGGAAGCTTTCTTT
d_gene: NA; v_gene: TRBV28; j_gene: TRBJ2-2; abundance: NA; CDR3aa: CASRDGNTGELFF; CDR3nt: TGTGCCAGCAGAGACGGAAACACCGGGGAGCTGTTTTTT
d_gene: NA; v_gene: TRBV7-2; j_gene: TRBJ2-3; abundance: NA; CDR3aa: CASSSVLGGDTQYF; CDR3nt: TGTGCCAGCAGCTCCGTATTAGGTGGGGATACGCAGTATTTT
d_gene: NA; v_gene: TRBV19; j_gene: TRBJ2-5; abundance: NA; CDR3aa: CASMGETQYF; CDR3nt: TGTGCCAGTATGGGCGAGACCCAGTACTTC
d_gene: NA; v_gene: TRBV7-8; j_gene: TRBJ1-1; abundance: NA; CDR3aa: CASSLAGVNTEAFF; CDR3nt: TGTGCCAGCAGCTTAGCGGGGGTGAACACTGAAGCTTTCTTT
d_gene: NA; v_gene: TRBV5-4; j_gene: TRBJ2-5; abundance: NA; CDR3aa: CASNKQGVEETQYF; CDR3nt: TGTGCCAGCAATAAGCAGGGCGTCGAAGAGACCCAGTACTTC
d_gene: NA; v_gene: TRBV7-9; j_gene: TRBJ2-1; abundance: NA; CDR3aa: CASSPARNSYNEQFF; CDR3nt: TGTGCCAGCAGCCCAGCTAGGAACTCCTACAATGAGCAGTTCTTC
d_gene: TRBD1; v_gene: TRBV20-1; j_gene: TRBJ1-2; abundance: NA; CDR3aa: CSAYVMDRGDGYTF; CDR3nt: TGCAGTGCTTACGTTATGGACAGGGGGGATGGCTACACCTTC
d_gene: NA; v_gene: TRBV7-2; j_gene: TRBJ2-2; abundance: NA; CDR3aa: CASSLDGELFF; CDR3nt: TGTGCCAGCAGCTTAGATGGGGAGCTGTTTTTT
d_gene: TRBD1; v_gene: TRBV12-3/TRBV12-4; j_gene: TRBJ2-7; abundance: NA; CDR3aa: CASGGRQGIPYEQYF; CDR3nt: TGTGCCAGCGGGGGCCGACAGGGGATCCCCTACGAGCAGTACTTC
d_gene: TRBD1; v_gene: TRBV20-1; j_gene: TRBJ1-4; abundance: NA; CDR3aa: CSAMKSRDRGLRNEKLFF; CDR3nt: TGCAGTGCTATGAAGAGTCGGGACAGGGGGCTTCGTAATGAAAAACTGTTTTTT
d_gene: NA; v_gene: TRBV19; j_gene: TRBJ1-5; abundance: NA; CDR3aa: CASSSGPGRHQPQHF; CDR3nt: TGTGCCAGTAGTAGTGGACCAGGGCGACATCAGCCCCAGCATTTT
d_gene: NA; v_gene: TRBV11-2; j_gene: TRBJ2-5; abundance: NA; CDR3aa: CASSFGQALEETQYF; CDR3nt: TGTGCCAGCAGCTTTGGGCAAGCCTTGGAGGAGACCCAGTACTTC
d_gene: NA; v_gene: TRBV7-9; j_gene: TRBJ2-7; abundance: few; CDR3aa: CASSFRTVESSYEQYF; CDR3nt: TGTGCCAGCAGCTTTCGGACGGTGGAGAGCTCCTACGAGCAGTACTTC
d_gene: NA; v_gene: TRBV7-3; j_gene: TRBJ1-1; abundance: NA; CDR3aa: CASSLSGGNTEAFF; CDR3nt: TGTGCCAGCAGCTTAAGTGGGGGGAACACTGAAGCTTTCTTT
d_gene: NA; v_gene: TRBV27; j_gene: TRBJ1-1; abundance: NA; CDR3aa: CASSLSTMWDEAFF; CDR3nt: TGTGCCAGCAGTTTAAGCACCATGTGGGATGAAGCTTTCTTT
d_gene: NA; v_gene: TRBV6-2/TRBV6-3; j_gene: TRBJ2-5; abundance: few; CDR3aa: CASSYLEGGEGTQYF; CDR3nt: TGTGCCAGCAGTTACCTCGAGGGGGGCGAAGGGACCCAGTACTTC
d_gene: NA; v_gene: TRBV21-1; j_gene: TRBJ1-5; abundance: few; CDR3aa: CASSAGGGYSNQPQHF; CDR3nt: TGTGCCAGCAGCGCCGGGGGCGGTTATAGCAATCAGCCCCAGCATTTT
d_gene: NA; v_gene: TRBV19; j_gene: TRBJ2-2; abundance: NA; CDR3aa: CASSIDRGGELFF; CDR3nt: TGTGCCAGTAGTATAGATCGGGGGGGGGAGCTGTTTTTT
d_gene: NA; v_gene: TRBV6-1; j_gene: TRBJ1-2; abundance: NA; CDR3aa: CASEEGWAGGYTF; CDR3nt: TGTGCCAGCGAGGAAGGTTGGGCCGGGGGCTACACCTTC
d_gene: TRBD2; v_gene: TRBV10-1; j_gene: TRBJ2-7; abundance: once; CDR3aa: CASSEAGETYEQYF; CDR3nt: TGCGCCAGCAGTGAAGCGGGGGAAACCTACGAGCAGTACTTC
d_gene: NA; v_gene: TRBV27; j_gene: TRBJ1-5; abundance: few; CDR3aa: CASSLSGQRIRGTQHF; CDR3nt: TGTGCCAGCAGTTTATCCGGACAGCGGATTAGGGGAACCCAGCATTTT
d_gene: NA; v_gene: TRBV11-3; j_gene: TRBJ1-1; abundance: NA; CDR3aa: CASSLAGVTEAFF; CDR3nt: TGTGCCAGCAGCTTAGCCGGGGTCACTGAAGCTTTCTTT
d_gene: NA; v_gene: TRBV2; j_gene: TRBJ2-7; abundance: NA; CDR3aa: CASSVTSYEQYF; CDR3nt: TGTGCCAGCAGCGTAACCTCCTACGAGCAGTACTTC
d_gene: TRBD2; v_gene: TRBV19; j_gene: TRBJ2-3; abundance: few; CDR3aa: CASQRKGTTRTDTQYF; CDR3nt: TGTGCCAGCCAACGAAAGGGGACTACACGCACAGATACGCAGTATTTT
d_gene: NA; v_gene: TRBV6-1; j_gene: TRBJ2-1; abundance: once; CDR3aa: CASTPTKVLEQFF; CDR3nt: TGTGCCAGCACTCCCACTAAGGTTCTCGAGCAGTTCTTC
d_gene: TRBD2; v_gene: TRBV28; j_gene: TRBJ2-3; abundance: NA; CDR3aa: CASREAGGRADTQYF; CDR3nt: TGTGCCAGCAGGGAAGCGGGAGGGCGTGCAGATACGCAGTATTTT
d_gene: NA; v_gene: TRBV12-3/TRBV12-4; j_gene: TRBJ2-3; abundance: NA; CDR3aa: CASSLGRGASQYF; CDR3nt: TGTGCCAGCAGTCTGGGCAGGGGCGCGTCGCAGTATTTT
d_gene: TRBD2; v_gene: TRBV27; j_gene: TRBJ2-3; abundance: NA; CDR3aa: CASSPLAGETYTQYF; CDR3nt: TGTGCCAGCAGTCCACTAGCGGGAGAGACATATACGCAGTATTTT
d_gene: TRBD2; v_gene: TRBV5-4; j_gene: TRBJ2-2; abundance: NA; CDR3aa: CASRPGLAGNTGELFF; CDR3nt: TGTGCCAGCAGACCGGGTTTAGCGGGAAACACCGGGGAGCTGTTTTTT